Below, 30 T cell receptor beta chains from the same sample are listed, as sequenced in a study of PD-L1 blockade in urothelial cancer (dated by TCRdb to the late 2010s). The library was prepared using the immunoSEQ multiplex PCR assay. This immuneACCESS table, as held by TCRdb, lists in-frame sequences with V and J called but not all clones. Of the missing ones, under half trace to an unresolved V gene in checked studies; the others have no known cause. The sample table shows 90,000 to 120,000 clones, and under 85% are seen once. Roughly 2.3% of the sample belongs to the ten largest clones. The specimen comprised PBMCs, sampled around atezolizumab (anti-PD-L1) treatment. All receptors come from a man aged 45-65 years with urothelial cancer.

The chain uses TRBV18 and TRBJ2-7; 9 bases map to TRBD2. The CDR3 spans 14 residues. CDR1 and CDR2 from the germline V gene are KGHSH and LQKENI. Losses at the gene ends were 10 bases for V and 1 base for J; bases not matched to a gene: 8. CDR3 residues: CATSSSGKSYEQYF. The CDR3 DNA is TGTGCCACCTCTTCTAGCGGGAAATCCTACGAGCAGTACTTC.

The chain employs TRBV2 and TRBJ1-5; the D is unclear. CDR3 size: 14 residues. Between the trimmed V and J ends, which lost 4 bases and 3 bases, there was a span of 10 bases. CDR1 is SNHLY, CDR2 FYNNEI, per germline. This CDR3 is CASSVLNINQPQHF. The CDR3 nucleotides read TGTGCCAGCAGTGTACTCAATATCAATCAGCCCCAGCATTTT.

The count of this clone is one. The chain has TRBV28 and TRBJ1-1, with TRBD1 as a possible D gene (5 bases). Germline-derived CDR1 and CDR2 are MDHEN and SYDVKM. Trimming left V 0 bases short and J 4 bases short, with 18 bases between. The CDR3 runs 17 residues. CDR3 loop: CASSLWGEAAAGTEAFF. CDR3 sequence (DNA): TGTGCCAGCAGTTTATGGGGGGAGGCGGCGGCGGGCACTGAAGCTTTCTTT.

V usage is TRBV19 and J usage is TRBJ2-5, with TRBD1 identical over 9 bases. The V and J ends lost 2 bases and 1 base, in that order; junction bases with no gene match: 2. This CDR3 has 15 residues. The germline V gene encodes CDR1 LNHDA and CDR2 SQIVND (reference sequence). CDR3 in DNA: TGTGCCAGTAGTATATTGACAGGGGGCCAAGAGACCCAGTACTTC. It codes for CASSILTGGQETQYF.

The chain uses TRBV2 and TRBJ2-2, with 7 bases that match TRBD1. Trimming removed 3 bases from V and 1 base from J; junction bases left unmatched: 5. The CDR3 sequence is 16 residues long. CDR1 SNHLY and CDR2 FYNNEI come from the germline V gene. CDR3 loop: CASSERSGGNTGELFF. The CDR3 nucleotides are TGTGCCAGCAGTGAGAGGTCAGGGGGGAACACCGGGGAGCTGTTTTTT.

The chain carries TRBV18 and TRBJ1-5, with D possibly TRBD1 on 5 matching bases. V was trimmed by 4 bases and J by 2 bases, leaving 12 bases between them. Germline V gene sequence: CDR1 KGHSH, CDR2 LQKENI. The CDR3 is 15 residues long. The CDR3 loop is CASSQKDRRNQPQHF. CDR3 nucleotides: TGTGCCAGCTCACAAAAAGACAGACGCAATCAGCCCCAGCATTTT.

The rearrangement uses TRBV7-9 and TRBJ1-4, with 7 bases lining up with TRBD1. The CDR3 is 15 residues long. V was pared by 1 base and J by 7 bases, with 6 bases of the junction left unmatched. Germline V gives CDR1 SEHNR, CDR2 FQNEAQ (reference sequence). The CDR3 loop is CASSLGDSASEKLFF. DNA for the CDR3: TGTGCCAGCAGCTTAGGGGACAGCGCCTCTGAAAAACTGTTTTTT.

The chain's CDR3 is CASSPFPTGTAYEQYF. The CDR3 DNA sequence: TGTGCCAGCTCACCCTTTCCGACAGGGACCGCCTACGAGCAGTACTTC. This chain joins TRBV18 and TRBJ2-7, with 7 bases matching TRBD1. The germline V gene encodes CDR1 KGHSH and CDR2 LQKENI. The CDR3 sequence is 16 residues long. The J segment lost 2 bases and the V segment lost 3 bases, leaving 10 bases of the junction unmatched.

CDR3 nucleotides: TGTGCCAGCAGCGTGTCGACTAGCGGGAGGTTCGGCTCCTACAATGAGCAGTTCTTC. It yields the protein CASSVSTSGRFGSYNEQFF. This chain connects TRBV9 to TRBJ2-1; TRBD2 matches 13 bases. Trimming removed 2 bases from V and 0 bases from J; junction bases left unmatched: 8. The CDR3 has 19 residues. The V gene's germline CDR1 is SGDLS and CDR2 YYNGEE.

The chain carries TRBV28 and TRBJ1-1; D not resolved. Germline V gene data show CDR1 as MDHEN and CDR2 as SYDVKM. This CDR3 is 16 amino acids long. Deletions cut 1 base from V and 2 bases from J, with 14 bases between. CDR3 sequence (DNA): TGTGCCAGCAGTTTATACCGCCAGATTTATAACACTGAAGCTTTCTTT. As protein: CASSLYRQIYNTEAFF.

The rearrangement uses TRBV4-1 and TRBJ1-2; the D is unclear. Trimming shortened V by 2 bases and J by 3 bases, and 10 bases separated the two germline ends. Germline V CDR1 and CDR2: MGHRA, YSYEKL. This CDR3 has 14 residues. Here the CDR3 reads CASSQSIRDYGYTF. The DNA for the CDR3 is TGCGCCAGCAGCCAATCGATTCGCGACTATGGCTACACCTTC.

V usage is TRBV6-5 and J usage is TRBJ2-7, with TRBD2 identical over 7 bases. This CDR3 has 15 residues. Germline CDR1 MNHEY, CDR2 SVGAGI. After removal of 4 bases from V and 0 bases from J, the junction contained 6 bases not matched to a gene. This CDR3 is CASSSRGGISYEQYF. The DNA for the CDR3 is TGTGCCAGCAGTTCCCGCGGGGGTATCTCCTACGAGCAGTACTTC.

The chain carries TRBV4-2 and TRBJ2-3; TRBD2 matches at 7 bases. Germline V CDR1 and CDR2: LGHNA, YNFKEQ. This CDR3 comprises 17 residues. Trimming cost V 4 bases and J 4 bases; bases outside gene matches: 14. CDR3 in DNA: TGTGCCAGCAGCCGGATGGGAGGGAGGCAGGGTTCAGATACGCAGTATTTT. This gives the protein CASSRMGGRQGSDTQYF.

CDR3 nucleotide sequence: TGTGCCAGCAGCGTAGTTATAGCGGGAGGGCCCCGGGAGCTGTTTTTT. Amino acids: CASSVVIAGGPRELFF. This chain uses TRBV9 with TRBJ2-2, with 11 bases lining up with TRBD2. CDR3 length: 16 residues. From germline, CDR1 is SGDLS and CDR2 YYNGEE. With 0 bases clipped from V and 9 bases from J, the junction kept 7 bases outside the gene matches.

V is TRBV6-4 and J is TRBJ1-2, with TRBD1 matching 8 bases. Unmatched junction bases numbered 1, after V lost 0 bases and J lost 7 bases. The CDR3 has 13 residues. The V gene's germline CDR1 is MRHNA and CDR2 SNTAGT. The CDR3 loop reads CASSDSQGGGYTF. The CDR3 DNA is TGTGCCAGCAGTGACTCACAGGGGGGTGGCTACACCTTC.

This rearrangement joins TRBV4-1 to TRBJ1-2; D call uncertain. CDR3 length: 14 residues. V was cut by 4 bases and J by 5 bases, with 14 bases left in between. Germline V CDR1 and CDR2: MGHRA, YSYEKL. CDR3 sequence: CASSLRIAIYGYTF. The CDR3 DNA follows: TGCGCCAGCAGCCTCCGGATAGCAATATATGGCTACACCTTC.

The CDR3 loop is CASSLRTDSGNTIYF. DNA for the CDR3: TGTGCCAGCAGCCTCCGGACAGACTCTGGAAACACCATATATTTT. The chain joins TRBV7-8 to TRBJ1-3, with a possible D match to TRBD1 (6 bases). The CDR3 spans 15 residues. V was shortened by 5 bases and J by 0 bases, with 11 bases between the two germline ends. Germline CDR1 is SGHVS and CDR2 is FQNEAQ.

Concerning this clone itself: The sample has other DNA sequences that encode this CDR3 too. The V call is TRBV27, the J call TRBJ1-2; D is possibly TRBD1 (6 bases). The CDR3 runs 12 residues. Germline loops: CDR1 MNHEY, CDR2 SMNVEV (reference sequence). Between the trimmed V and J ends, which lost 3 bases and 8 bases, there was a span of 10 bases. The CDR3 is CASSFAGGGYTF. The CDR3 DNA reads as TGTGCCAGCAGTTTCGCGGGGGGCGGCTACACCTTC.

Many counts were recorded for this clone. This sample also contains other DNA sequences that code for the same CDR3. The chain recombines TRBV6-5 with TRBJ1-5, with D unresolved. The CDR3 loop spans 13 amino acids. Trimming cost V 4 bases and J 4 bases, with 8 bases left between them. Germline CDR1 and CDR2: MNHEY and SVGAGI. The CDR3 DNA reads as TGTGCCAGCAGTTTACAGCAGAATCAGCCCCAGCATTTT. Its translation is CASSLQQNQPQHF.

V gene TRBV18 combines with J gene TRBJ2-7; 10 nucleotides line up with TRBD2. Germline V gene sequence: CDR1 KGHSH, CDR2 LQKENI. The CDR3 is 16 residues long. The ends lost 3 bases at V and 2 bases at J; junction bases unmatched: 7. CDR3 amino acids: CASSPLTSGSTYEQYF. DNA of the CDR3: TGTGCCAGCTCACCCTTGACTAGCGGGTCTACCTACGAGCAGTACTTC.

The chain recombines TRBV7-2 with TRBJ2-5; TRBD2 aligns across 14 bases. The CDR3 loop spans 15 amino acids. CDR1 is SGHTA and CDR2 is FQGNSA in the germline V gene. The V gene end was trimmed by 5 bases and the J gene end by 6 bases; junction bases not matched to a gene: 5. The CDR3 reads CASSPTSGRAQTQYF. Here the CDR3 DNA reads TGTGCCAGCAGCCCGACTAGCGGGAGGGCGCAGACCCAGTACTTC.

Only one count was recorded for this clone. The chain couples TRBV6-1 to TRBJ2-1, with 11 bases aligning to TRBD1. CDR3 length equals 15 residues. Germline assignment: CDR1 MNHNS and CDR2 SASEGT. V was clipped by 6 bases and J by 10 bases; unmatched bases: 11. CDR3 bases: TGTGCCAGCAGACCAGGGACAGGGGGTTGGGGGGAGCAGTTCTTC. Translating gives CASRPGTGGWGEQFF.

The rearrangement uses TRBV2 and TRBJ1-4, with 9 bases that match TRBD1. Germline lookup yields CDR1 SNHLY and CDR2 FYNNEI. The CDR3 has 14 amino acids. J lost 8 bases, V lost 7 bases, and 8 bases had no gene match. The CDR3 DNA reads TGTGCCAGCACCGACAGGGGGTTTAACGAAAAACTGTTTTTT. Encoded protein: CASTDRGFNEKLFF.

The genes are TRBV7-3 and TRBJ2-1; the match to TRBD2 covers 10 bases. With V trimmed by 5 bases and J by 6 bases, 13 bases remained unmatched. The CDR3 sequence is 17 residues long. Germline V gives CDR1 SGHTA, CDR2 FQGTGA. The CDR3 DNA sequence: TGTGCCAGCAGCCTCGGGCCCCTAGCGGGAGTTGGCAATGAGCAGTTCTTC. Amino acid sequence: CASSLGPLAGVGNEQFF. The full variable domain, with the rest looked up from reference TRBV7-3 and TRBJ2-1, is GAGVSQTPSNKVTEKGKYVELRCDPISGHTALYWYRQSLGQGPEFLIYFQGTGAADDSGLPNDRFFAVRPEGSVSTLKIQRTERGDSAVYLCASSLGPLAGVGNEQFFGPGTRLTVL.

The rearrangement uses TRBV5-1 and TRBJ2-7, with TRBD2 matching over 8 bases. Trimming removed 0 bases from V and 7 bases from J; junction bases left unmatched: 6. CDR3 length equals 14 residues. Germline loops: CDR1 SGHRS, CDR2 YFSETQ. The CDR3 sequence: CASSLGGLEREQYF. The CDR3, as DNA: TGCGCCAGCAGCTTGGGGGGACTAGAACGGGAGCAGTACTTC.

V gene TRBV18 combines with J gene TRBJ2-2; the D gene is possibly TRBD2 (5 bases). CDR1 is KGHSH, CDR2 LQKENI, per germline. Trimming shortened V by 2 bases and J by 0 bases, and 7 bases separated the two germline ends. This CDR3 contains 15 residues. CDR3 sequence reads: CASSPRGPNTGELFF. CDR3 in DNA: TGTGCCAGCTCACCAAGAGGGCCGAACACCGGGGAGCTGTTTTTT.

This chain joins TRBV30 and TRBJ2-5; D gene unclear. V lost 0 bases and J 3 bases, leaving 14 bases between the germline ends. CDR3 length: 15 residues. In germline, CDR1 is GTSNPN, CDR2 SVGIG (reference sequence). The CDR3 DNA reads TGTGCCTGGAGTGTACCGGTGGCGGTAAAAGAGACCCAGTACTTC. It specifies CAWSVPVAVKETQYF.

This chain joins TRBV28 and TRBJ1-2; TRBD1 matches 7 bases. The germline V gene encodes CDR1 MDHEN and CDR2 SYDVKM. This CDR3 is built from 14 residues. With V trimmed by 5 bases and J by 5 bases, 8 bases remained unmatched. CDR3 region: CASSEGQGEYGYTF. DNA of the CDR3: TGTGCCAGCAGTGAAGGGCAGGGGGAATATGGCTACACCTTC.

The chain recombines TRBV5-5 with TRBJ1-3; 7 bases match TRBD1. The V and J ends lost 4 bases and 2 bases, in that order; junction bases with no gene match: 3. Germline V gene data show CDR1 as SGHKS and CDR2 as YYEKEE (reference sequence). The CDR3 is 14 residues long. CDR3 nucleotides: TGTGCCAGCAGCCGGGACAGTCCTGGAAACACCATATATTTT. Its translation is CASSRDSPGNTIYF.

The V call is TRBV25-1, the J call TRBJ1-2, with 7 positions matching TRBD1. V shed 3 bases and J 14 bases; nucleotides not matched to a gene: 6. The germline gives CDR1 MGHDK, CDR2 SYGVNS. The CDR3 is 11 residues long. The chain's CDR3 is CASSETGPPTF. The CDR3 region has the DNA TGTGCCAGCAGTGAGACAGGGCCCCCAACCTTC.